A single sample gave rise to the 3 T cell receptor beta chains below, sequenced in a study of blood T cells in healthy people across ages. A second PCR of roughly 6 to 12 cycles used a sample-barcoded 5' primer and a J-beta primer mix. Via MiXCR, TCRdb re-called the 5' RACE reads, giving one row per CDR3 protein. The sample consists of some 1.8 million distinct CDR3 sequences, roughly 43% of them appearing once. The sample taken for sequencing was blood. The origin of the receptors is a human donor in good health.

This clonotype appeared a few times. This rearrangement joins TRBV12-3 or TRBV12-4 to TRBJ1-2; TRBD1 aligns across 7 bases. The CDR3 is 13 amino acids. J was trimmed by 8 bases and V by 4 bases; bases with no gene match: 7. The CDR3 here is CASSSDRVNGYTF. The CDR3 DNA is TGTGCCAGCAGTTCCGACAGGGTTAACGGCTACACCTTC.

This clonotype was counted between two and nine times. The chain combines TRBV6-2 or TRBV6-3 with TRBJ2-5, with 9 bases matching TRBD1. The J call may be faulty, since TRBJ2-7 better matches the DNA end. CDR1 and CDR2 from the germline V gene are MNHEY and SVGEGT. The CDR3 sequence is 15 residues long. CDR3 sequence: CASSYYDRGVYEQYF. The CDR3 nucleotides are TGTGCCAGCAGTTACTACGACAGGGGGGTTTACGAGCAGTACTTC.

In this sample, this clonotype turned up a few times. The chain has TRBV2 and TRBJ1-4, with D hard to call. The germline V gene encodes CDR1 SNHLY and CDR2 FYNNEI. V lost 8 bases, J lost 10 bases, and 14 bases lay in between. CDR3 length: 12 amino acids. CDR3 sequence: CASVGWVRKLFF. As DNA, the CDR3 is TGTGCCAGCGTGGGCTGGGTCAGAAAACTGTTTTTT.